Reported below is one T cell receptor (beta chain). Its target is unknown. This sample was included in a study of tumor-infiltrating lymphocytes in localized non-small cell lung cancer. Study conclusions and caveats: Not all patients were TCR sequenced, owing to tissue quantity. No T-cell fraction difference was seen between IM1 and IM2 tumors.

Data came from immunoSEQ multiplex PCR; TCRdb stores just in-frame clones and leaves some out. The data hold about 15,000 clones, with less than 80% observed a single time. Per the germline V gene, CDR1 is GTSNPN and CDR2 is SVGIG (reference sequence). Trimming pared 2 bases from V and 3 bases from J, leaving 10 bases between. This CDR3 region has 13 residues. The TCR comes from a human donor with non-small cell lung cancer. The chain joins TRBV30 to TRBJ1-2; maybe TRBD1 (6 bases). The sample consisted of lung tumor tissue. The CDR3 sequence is CAWSPRGDYGYTF. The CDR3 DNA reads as TGTGCCTGGAGTCCAAGGGGGGACTATGGCTACACCTTC.